This T cell receptor (beta chain) was sequenced in a study of blood T cells in healthy people across ages. General study results and limits: Correlation between TCR beta diversity and naive T cell percentage was strong.

The V gene's germline CDR1 is DFQATT and CDR2 SNEGSKA (reference sequence). The CDR3 loop spans 17 amino acids. A second PCR of roughly 6 to 12 cycles used a sample-barcoded 5' primer and a J-beta primer mix. From the 5' RACE reads, TCRdb called clonotypes with MiXCR, one entry per CDR3 protein. The sample consists of 2 million or so distinct CDR3 sequences, around 50% of them appearing once. This clonotype was detected only a few times. Its antigen is still unknown. Approximately 9.2 milliliters was the volume of peripheral blood drawn from each donor. The total RNA that was extracted per sample amounted to at least 5.5 micrograms.

This chain uses TRBV20-1 with TRBJ2-1, with 11 bases identical to TRBD2. The tail of the sequence fits TRBJ2-7 better, so the J call may be wrong. The origin of this receptor is a woman aged 40 to 50 in good health. Sequenced: blood. The CDR3 region is CSAPPGTSGGLYNEQYF. The CDR3, as DNA: TGCAGTGCTCCCCCAGGGACTAGCGGCGGCTTATACAATGAGCAGTACTTC.